This T cell receptor (beta chain) was captured in a study of blood T cell repertoires in COVID-19. On the study more broadly: Both acute and convalescent COVID-19 samples were obtained from the United States, Italy and Spain.

In the study's own analysis: Nucleated cell counts were estimated from reference gene primer amplification. This table comes from immunoSEQ multiplex PCR, and its TCRdb copy is limited to in-frame clones, with some not included. Clonal size and the V and J genes are those of that table, whereas D and trimming came from the DNA. Counted here are around 94,000 clones, around 80% occurring once; the ten biggest clones make up around 20%. Germline-derived CDR1 and CDR2 are ENHRY and SYGVKD. Germline trimming cut 6 bases from V and 3 bases from J; bases unmatched to any gene: 6. CDR3 size: 14 residues. The chain recombines TRBV10-3 with TRBJ2-7, with 9 bases lining up with TRBD1. Sequencing used peripheral blood. This receptor was obtained from a human donor in a cohort sampled during active COVID-19. Here the CDR3 reads CAISAGTGYYEQYF. Written as DNA, the CDR3 is TGTGCCATCAGCGCCGGGACAGGGTACTACGAGCAGTACTTC.